This T cell receptor beta chain appears in the sequencing data of a study of blood T cell repertoires in COVID-19. Germline lookup yields CDR1 MDHEN and CDR2 SYDVKM. This CDR3 has 13 amino acids. The V gene lost 6 bases and the J gene lost 5 bases, with 13 bases spanning the gap. Under the authors' procedure: The authors estimated nucleated cell counts from reference gene primer amplification. The repertoire was sequenced with immunoSEQ multiplex PCR; TCRdb's copy has only in-frame clones and lacks some. D and trimming come from the DNA, and the V and J calls and clone size come from that table. Counted here are about 200,000 clones, 70% to 90% occurring once; the ten biggest clones make up around 0.76%.

The chain is built from TRBV28 and TRBJ1-1; D gene uncertain. The source of this sequence is a woman aged 70-85 years with acute or convalescent COVID-19. The sample was peripheral blood. DNA for the CDR3: TGTGCCAGCAGAAAGACGGGGAGGACTGAAGCTTTCTTT. Translated: CASRKTGRTEAFF.